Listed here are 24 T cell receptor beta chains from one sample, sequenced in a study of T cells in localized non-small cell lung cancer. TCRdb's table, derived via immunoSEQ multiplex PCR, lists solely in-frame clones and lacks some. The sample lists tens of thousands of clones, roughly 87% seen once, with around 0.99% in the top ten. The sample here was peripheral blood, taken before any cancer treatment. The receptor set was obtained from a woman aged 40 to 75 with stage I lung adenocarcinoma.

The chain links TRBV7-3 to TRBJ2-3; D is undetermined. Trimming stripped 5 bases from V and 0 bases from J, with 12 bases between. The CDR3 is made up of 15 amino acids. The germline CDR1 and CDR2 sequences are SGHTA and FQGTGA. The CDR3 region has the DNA TGTGCCAGCAGCGATGGGTCACCGAGCACAGATACGCAGTATTTT. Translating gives CASSDGSPSTDTQYF.

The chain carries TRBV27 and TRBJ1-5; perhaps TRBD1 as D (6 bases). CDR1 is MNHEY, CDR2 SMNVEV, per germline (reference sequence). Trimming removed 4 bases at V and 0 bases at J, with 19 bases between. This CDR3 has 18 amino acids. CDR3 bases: TGTGCCAGCAGTTCCAGGAGCAGGGGCGGTTATAGCAATCAGCCCCAGCATTTT. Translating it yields CASSSRSRGGYSNQPQHF.

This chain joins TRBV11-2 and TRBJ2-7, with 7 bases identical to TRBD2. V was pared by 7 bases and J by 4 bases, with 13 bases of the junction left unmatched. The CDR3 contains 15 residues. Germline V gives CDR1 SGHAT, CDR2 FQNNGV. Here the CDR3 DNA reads TGTGCCAGCACCGTTTATGGGGGGGGAGAATACGAGCAGTACTTC. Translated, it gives CASTVYGGGEYEQYF.

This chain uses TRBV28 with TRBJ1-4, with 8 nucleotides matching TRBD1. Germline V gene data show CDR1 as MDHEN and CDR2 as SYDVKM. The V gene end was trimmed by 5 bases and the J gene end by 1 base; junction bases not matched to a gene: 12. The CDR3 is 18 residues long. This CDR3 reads CASSKAQGAKGTNEKLFF. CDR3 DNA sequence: TGTGCCAGCAGTAAGGCCCAGGGGGCAAAGGGAACTAATGAAAAACTGTTTTTT.

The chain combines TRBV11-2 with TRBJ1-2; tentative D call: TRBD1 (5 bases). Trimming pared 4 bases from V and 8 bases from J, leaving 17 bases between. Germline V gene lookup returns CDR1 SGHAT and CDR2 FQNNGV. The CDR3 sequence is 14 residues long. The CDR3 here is CASSSLTVTGGYTF. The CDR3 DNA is TGTGCCAGCAGCTCGCTGACAGTTACAGGAGGCTACACCTTC.

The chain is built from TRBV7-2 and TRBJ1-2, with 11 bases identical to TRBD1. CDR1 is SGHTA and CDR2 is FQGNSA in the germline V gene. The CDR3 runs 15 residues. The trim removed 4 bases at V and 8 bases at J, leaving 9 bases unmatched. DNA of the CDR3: TGTGCCAGCAGCTCCTTGGGGACAGGGGGATCGGGCTACACCTTC. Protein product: CASSSLGTGGSGYTF.

The CDR3 nucleotides are TGTGCCAGCAGCGCAAGAGCGGGGGGAACAGATACGCAGTATTTT. It is translated as CASSARAGGTDTQYF. V gene TRBV9 combines with J gene TRBJ2-3; 9 bases are shared with TRBD2. The CDR3 runs to 15 residues. With 3 bases clipped from V and 3 bases from J, the junction kept 5 bases outside the gene matches. Per the germline V gene, CDR1 is SGDLS and CDR2 is YYNGEE.

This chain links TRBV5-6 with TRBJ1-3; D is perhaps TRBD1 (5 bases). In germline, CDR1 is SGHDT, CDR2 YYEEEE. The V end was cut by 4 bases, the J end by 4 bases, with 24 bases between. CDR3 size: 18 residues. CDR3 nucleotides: TGTGCCAGCAGCCCAGGACTAAGATCAAACCAGGGAGGAAACACCATATATTTT. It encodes CASSPGLRSNQGGNTIYF.

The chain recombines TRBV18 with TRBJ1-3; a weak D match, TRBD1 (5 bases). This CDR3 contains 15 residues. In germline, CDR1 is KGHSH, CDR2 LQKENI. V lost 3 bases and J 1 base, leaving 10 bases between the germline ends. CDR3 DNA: TGTGCCAGCTCACCGCAGACAGCATCTGGAAACACCATATATTTT. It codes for CASSPQTASGNTIYF.

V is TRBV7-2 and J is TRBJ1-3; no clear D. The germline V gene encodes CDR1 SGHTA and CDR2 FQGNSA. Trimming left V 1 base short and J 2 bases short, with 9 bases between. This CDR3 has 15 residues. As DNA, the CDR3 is TGTGCCAGCAGCTTAGGGGGTTCGACTGGAAACACCATATATTTT. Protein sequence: CASSLGGSTGNTIYF.

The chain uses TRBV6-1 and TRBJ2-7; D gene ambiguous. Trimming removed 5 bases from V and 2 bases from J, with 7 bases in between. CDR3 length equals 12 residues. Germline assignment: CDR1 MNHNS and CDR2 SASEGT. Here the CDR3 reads CASSTDAYEQYF. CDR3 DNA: TGTGCCAGCAGTACTGACGCCTACGAGCAGTACTTC.

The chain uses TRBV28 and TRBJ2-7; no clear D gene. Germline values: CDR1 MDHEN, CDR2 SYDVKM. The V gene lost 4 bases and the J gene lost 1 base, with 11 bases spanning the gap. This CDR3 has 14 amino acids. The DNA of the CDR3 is TGTGCCAGCAGTTCCCCGGGTTCGTCCTACGAGCAGTACTTC. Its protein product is CASSSPGSSYEQYF.

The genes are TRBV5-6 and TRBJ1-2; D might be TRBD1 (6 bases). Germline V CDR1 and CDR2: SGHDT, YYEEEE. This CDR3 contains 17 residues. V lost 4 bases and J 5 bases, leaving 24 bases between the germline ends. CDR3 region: CASSRFSAGGRGYGYTF. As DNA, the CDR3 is TGTGCCAGCAGCCGTTTTTCCGCGGGGGGGCGCGGGTATGGCTACACCTTC.

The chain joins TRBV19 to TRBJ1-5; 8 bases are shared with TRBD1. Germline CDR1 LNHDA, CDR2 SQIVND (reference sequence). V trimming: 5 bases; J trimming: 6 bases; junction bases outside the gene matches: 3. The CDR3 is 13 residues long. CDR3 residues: CASSGQGGQPQHF. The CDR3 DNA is TGTGCCAGTAGTGGACAGGGAGGTCAGCCCCAGCATTTT. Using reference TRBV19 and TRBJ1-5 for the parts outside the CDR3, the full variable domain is DGGITQSPKYLFRKEGQNVTLSCEQNLNHDAMYWYRQDPGQGLRLIYYSQIVNDFQKGDIAEGYSVSREKKESFPLTVTSAQKNPTAFYLCASSGQGGQPQHFGDGTRLSIL.

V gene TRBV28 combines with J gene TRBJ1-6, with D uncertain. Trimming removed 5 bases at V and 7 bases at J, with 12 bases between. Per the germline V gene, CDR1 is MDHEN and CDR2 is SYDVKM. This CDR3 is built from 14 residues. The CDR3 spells CASSPALGNSPLHF. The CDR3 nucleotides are TGTGCCAGCAGTCCCGCCCTGGGGAATTCACCCCTCCACTTT.

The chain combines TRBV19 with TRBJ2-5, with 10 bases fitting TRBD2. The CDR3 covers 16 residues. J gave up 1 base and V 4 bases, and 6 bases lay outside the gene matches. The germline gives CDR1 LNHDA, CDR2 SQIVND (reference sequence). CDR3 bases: TGTGCCAGTAGTACTCTAGCGGGGGACCTCCAAGAGACCCAGTACTTC. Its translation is CASSTLAGDLQETQYF.

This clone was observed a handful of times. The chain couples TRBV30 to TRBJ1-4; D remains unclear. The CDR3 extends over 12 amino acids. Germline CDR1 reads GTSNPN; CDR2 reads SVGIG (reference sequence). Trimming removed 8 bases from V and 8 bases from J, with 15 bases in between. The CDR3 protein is CAAGGRTEKLFF. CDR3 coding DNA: TGTGCCGCTGGTGGGCGGACCGAAAAACTGTTTTTT.

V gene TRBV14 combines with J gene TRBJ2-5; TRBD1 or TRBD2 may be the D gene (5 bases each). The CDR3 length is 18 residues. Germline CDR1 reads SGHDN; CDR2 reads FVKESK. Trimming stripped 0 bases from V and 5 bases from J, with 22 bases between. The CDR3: CASSQDETWGTARETQYF. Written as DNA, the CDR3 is TGTGCCAGCAGCCAAGATGAAACATGGGGGACGGCGCGGGAGACCCAGTACTTC. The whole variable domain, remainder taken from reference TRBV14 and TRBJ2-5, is EAGVTQFPSHSVIEKGQTVTLRCDPISGHDNLYWYRRVMGKEIKFLLHFVKESKQDESGMPNNRFLAERTGGTYSTLKVQPAELEDSGVYFCASSQDETWGTARETQYFGPGTRLLVL.

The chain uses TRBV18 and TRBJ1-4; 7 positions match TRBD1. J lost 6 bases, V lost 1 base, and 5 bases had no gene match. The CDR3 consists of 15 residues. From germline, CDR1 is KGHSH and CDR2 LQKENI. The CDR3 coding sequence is TGTGCCAGCTCACCACGACCAGGGGGGGATGAAAAACTGTTTTTT. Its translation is CASSPRPGGDEKLFF. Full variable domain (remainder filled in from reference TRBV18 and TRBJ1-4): NAGVMQNPRHLVRRRGQEARLRCSPMKGHSHVYWYRQLPEEGLKFMVYLQKENIIDESGMPKERFSAEFPKEGPSILRIQQVVRGDSAAYFCASSPRPGGDEKLFFGSGTQLSVL.

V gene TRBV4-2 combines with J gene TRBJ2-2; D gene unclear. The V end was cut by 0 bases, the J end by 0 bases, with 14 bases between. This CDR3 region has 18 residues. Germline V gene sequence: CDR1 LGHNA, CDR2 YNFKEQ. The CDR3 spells CASSQEGRRSANTGELFF. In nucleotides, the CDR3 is TGTGCCAGCAGCCAAGAGGGTAGGCGGTCCGCGAACACCGGGGAGCTGTTTTTT.

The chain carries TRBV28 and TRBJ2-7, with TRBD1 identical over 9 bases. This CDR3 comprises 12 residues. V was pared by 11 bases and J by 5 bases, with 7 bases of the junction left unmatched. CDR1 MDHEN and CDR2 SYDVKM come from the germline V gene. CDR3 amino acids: CAVQGANDEQYF. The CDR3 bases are TGTGCCGTACAGGGGGCGAACGACGAGCAGTACTTC.

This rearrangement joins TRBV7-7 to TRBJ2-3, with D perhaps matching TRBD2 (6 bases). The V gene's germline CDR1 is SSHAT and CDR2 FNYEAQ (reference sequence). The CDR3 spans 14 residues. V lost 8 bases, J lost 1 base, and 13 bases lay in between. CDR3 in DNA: TGTGCCAGCGGCTCCGGGACTGGCACAGATACGCAGTATTTT. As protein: CASGSGTGTDTQYF. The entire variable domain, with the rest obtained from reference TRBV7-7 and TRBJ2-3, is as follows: GAGVSQSPRYKVTKRGQDVTLRCDPISSHATLYWYQQALGQGPEFLTYFNYEAQPDKSGLPSDRFSAERPEGSISTLTIQRTEQRDSAMYRCASGSGTGTDTQYFGPGTRLTVL.

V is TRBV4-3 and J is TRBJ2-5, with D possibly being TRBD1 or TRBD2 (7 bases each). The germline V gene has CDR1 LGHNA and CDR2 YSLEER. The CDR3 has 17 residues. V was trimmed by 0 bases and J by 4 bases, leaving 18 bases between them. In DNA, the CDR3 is TGCGCCAGCAGCCAAGATCACAGGTCCAGGGGGGGAGAGACCCAGTACTTC. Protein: CASSQDHRSRGGETQYF.

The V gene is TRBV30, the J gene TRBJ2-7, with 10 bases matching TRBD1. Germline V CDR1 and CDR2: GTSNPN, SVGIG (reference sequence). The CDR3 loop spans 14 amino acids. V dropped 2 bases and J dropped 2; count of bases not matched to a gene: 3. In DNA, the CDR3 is TGTGCCTGGAGTCTGGACAGGGGGGCCTACGAGCAGTACTTC. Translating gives CAWSLDRGAYEQYF.